The source of this T cell receptor beta chain is a study of somatic mutations in cytotoxic T cells in rheumatoid arthritis. Sequenced by immunoSEQ multiplex PCR; TCRdb stores in-frame clones only, minus some. The table shows fewer than 4,000 clones, with around four fifths occurring only once. V lost 6 bases and J 2 bases, leaving 15 bases between the germline ends. This CDR3 has 15 amino acids. In germline, CDR1 is MNHNS, CDR2 SASEGT. The V call is TRBV6-1, the J call TRBJ2-3; tentatively, D is TRBD1 (6 bases). The sequencing input was CD8+ T cells sorted from blood. This receptor was obtained from an adult with rheumatoid arthritis. CDR3: CASRGGGYSTDTQYF. In DNA, the CDR3 is TGTGCCAGCAGGGGTGGGGGCTACTCCACAGATACGCAGTATTTT.